These T cell receptor beta chains were read from a single sample in a study of blood T cell repertoires in COVID-19. Repertoires were generated with immunoSEQ multiplex PCR, while TCRdb's copy carries only in-frame clones and drops some. The table lists under 300,000 clones, approximately 83% of them singletons, with under 2.5% in the top ten. Sequenced: PBMCs or T cells enriched from blood (not recorded which). These receptors were collected from a woman aged 45-65 years who had recovered from COVID-19. Both conserved end residues are part of each CDR3. A D gene is named only where the DNA matches it firmly. Clone size is given for some rows only: seen once, a few or many times, or a class if the clone is expanded.

clone_size j_call d_call cdr3_length v_call cdr3_aa cdr3_nt
- TRBJ2-5 TRBD2 15 TRBV5-5 CASSSGTTFPETQYF TGTGCCAGCAGTTCCGGGACTACCTTCCCAGAGACCCAGTACTTC
- TRBJ1-2 TRBD1 15 TRBV4-1 CASSQDGQGARGYTF TGCGCCAGCAGCCAAGATGGACAGGGGGCCAGGGGCTACACCTTC
- TRBJ1-5 TRBD1 15 TRBV18 CASSPGQGMGWPQHF TGTGCCAGCTCACCCGGACAGGGGATGGGTTGGCCCCAGCATTTT
- TRBJ2-6 - 16 TRBV28 CASSLARGSGANVLTF TGTGCCAGCAGTTTGGCCCGGGGCTCTGGGGCCAACGTCCTGACTTTC
- TRBJ1-2 - 12 TRBV11-2 CASSSRVYGYTF TGTGCCAGCAGTTCCAGGGTGTATGGCTACACCTTC
- TRBJ1-2 TRBD1 15 TRBV28 CASSQPGTGDYGYTF TGTGCCAGCAGTCAACCCGGGACAGGGGACTATGGCTACACCTTC
- TRBJ2-3 - 15 TRBV6-1 CASSEVVPRTDTQYF TGTGCCAGCAGTGAAGTCGTCCCCCGCACAGATACGCAGTATTTT
- TRBJ2-2 TRBD2 19 TRBV18 CASSPFSLAGDLNTGELFF TGTGCCAGCTCACCCTTTTCCCTAGCGGGAGATCTCAACACCGGGGAGCTGTTTTTT
- TRBJ2-4 - 16 TRBV7-2 CASSGLTSVAKNIQYF TGTGCCAGCAGCGGACTAACCTCGGTAGCCAAAAACATTCAGTACTTC
few TRBJ2-3 TRBD1 20 TRBV27 CASSLTQIKTGTEGTDTQYF TGTGCCAGCAGTTTAACCCAAATAAAAACCGGGACAGAAGGCACAGATACGCAGTATTTT
- TRBJ1-1 - 15 TRBV9 CASSVDGGGGTEAFF TGTGCCAGCAGCGTAGATGGGGGCGGTGGGACTGAAGCTTTCTTT
many TRBJ1-6 TRBD1 16 TRBV4-2 CASSQSPRGNNSPLHF TGTGCCAGCAGCCAAAGCCCCAGGGGGAATAATTCACCCCTCCACTTT
- TRBJ2-3 - 14 TRBV6-5 CASSYGRSTDTQYF TGTGCCAGCAGTTACGGCAGGAGCACAGATACGCAGTATTTT
- TRBJ1-2 - 13 TRBV10-3 CAMTAGLTYGYTF TGTGCCATGACGGCGGGACTTACATATGGCTACACCTTC
- TRBJ2-3 - 16 TRBV23-1 CASSEERTDVTDTQYF TGCGCCAGCAGCGAAGAAAGGACAGACGTTACAGATACGCAGTATTTT
- TRBJ2-1 TRBD1 14 TRBV19 CASSIGTGVDEQFF TGTGCCAGTAGTATTGGGACAGGGGTAGATGAGCAGTTCTTC
once TRBJ2-5 TRBD2 13 TRBV5-1 CASSSSGEETQYF TGCGCCAGCAGCTCAAGCGGGGAAGAGACCCAGTACTTC
- TRBJ2-3 - 14 TRBV3-1/TRBV3-2 CASSLSGPTDTQYF TGTGCCAGCAGCCTAAGCGGACCCACAGATACGCAGTATTTT
- TRBJ2-5 TRBD2 15 TRBV25-1 CASSVPGTSSETQYF TGTGCCAGCAGTGTCCCCGGGACTAGCTCAGAGACCCAGTACTTC
- TRBJ2-7 - 16 TRBV6-5 CASSYREAPKYYEQYF TGTGCCAGCAGTTACCGTGAAGCCCCAAAATACTACGAGCAGTACTTC
- TRBJ1-1 TRBD1 15 TRBV11-3 CASSESGQGVAEAFF TGTGCCAGCAGCGAATCGGGACAGGGTGTAGCTGAAGCTTTCTTT
- TRBJ1-2 - 16 TRBV28 CASSQVPTGDIYGYTF TGTGCCAGCAGTCAAGTCCCGACAGGTGATATATATGGCTACACCTTC
- TRBJ2-7 - 13 TRBV5-1 CASSPEAPYEQYF TGCGCCAGCTCCCCGGAGGCCCCCTACGAGCAGTACTTC
- TRBJ1-3 - 16 TRBV7-9 CASSSEWGGIGNTIYF TGTGCCAGCAGCTCCGAATGGGGGGGCATTGGAAACACCATATATTTT
- TRBJ2-2 TRBD1 17 TRBV10-3 CAIRDTKGQTLTGELFF TGTGCCATCAGAGACACTAAGGGACAGACTTTGACCGGGGAGCTGTTTTTT
few TRBJ1-6 - 13 TRBV7-3 CASSPETDSPLHF TGTGCCAGCAGCCCGGAGACAGATTCACCCCTCCACTTT
- TRBJ2-7 TRBD2 17 TRBV4-1 CASSQFIAGTSSYEQYF TGCGCCAGCAGCCAGTTTATAGCGGGCACGAGCTCCTACGAGCAGTACTTC
- TRBJ1-1 - 16 TRBV7-8 CASSRKPGHQDTEAFF TGTGCCAGCAGCAGAAAACCGGGACACCAAGACACTGAAGCTTTCTTT
- TRBJ1-1 TRBD1 17 TRBV28 CASSLDHAAGGNTEAFF TGTGCCAGCAGTTTGGACCACGCGGCAGGGGGAAACACTGAAGCTTTCTTT
- TRBJ2-7 - 15 TRBV2 CASSEDWNSQYEQYF TGTGCCAGCAGTGAAGACTGGAACAGCCAGTACGAGCAGTACTTC
- TRBJ2-3 - 14 TRBV14 CASSHRLSTDTQYF TGTGCCAGCAGCCACAGGCTAAGCACAGATACGCAGTATTTT
- TRBJ1-1 TRBD1 13 TRBV16 CASSYRQGTEAFF TGTGCCAGCAGCTATAGACAGGGGACTGAAGCTTTCTTT
- TRBJ1-5 TRBD1 15 TRBV2 CASRPDRGGNQPQHF TGTGCCAGCAGACCGGACAGGGGAGGCAATCAGCCCCAGCATTTT
few TRBJ2-7 - 14 TRBV5-5 CASSLVVQPYEQYF TGTGCCAGCAGCTTGGTAGTACAGCCCTACGAGCAGTACTTC
- TRBJ2-1 - 14 TRBV10-1 CASSARSSYNEQFF TGCGCCAGCAGTGCAAGGAGCTCCTACAATGAGCAGTTCTTC
- TRBJ2-7 TRBD1 15 TRBV6-5 CASSYSTQGAYEQYF TGTGCCAGCAGTTACTCGACACAGGGGGCCTACGAGCAGTACTTC
few TRBJ2-6 TRBD2 18 TRBV4-2 CASSQRTRQPSGANVLTF TGTGCCAGCAGCCAAAGGACTAGGCAACCCTCTGGGGCCAACGTCCTGACTTTC
few TRBJ2-3 - 16 TRBV5-1 CASSSLGGTSTDTQYF TGCGCCAGCAGCTCTCTCGGCGGAACTAGCACAGATACGCAGTATTTT
- TRBJ1-2 - 17 TRBV19 CASTRSAAGPEKNGYTF TGTGCCAGTACTCGGTCCGCGGCAGGGCCTGAAAAGAATGGCTACACCTTC
- TRBJ2-7 TRBD2 14 TRBV10-3 CAISSLAGNYEQYF TGTGCCATCAGTAGTCTAGCGGGTAACTACGAGCAGTACTTC
- TRBJ1-5 TRBD1 14 TRBV18 CASSLTGSNQPQHF TGTGCCAGCTCACTGACAGGGAGTAATCAGCCCCAGCATTTT
once TRBJ2-2 TRBD2 16 TRBV28 CASSPLTSATTGELFF TGTGCCAGCAGTCCGCTGACTAGCGCGACCACCGGGGAGCTGTTTTTT
- TRBJ1-1 - 15 TRBV11-2 CASRPAGPLLDEAFF TGTGCCAGCAGACCCGCGGGTCCTTTGTTAGATGAAGCTTTCTTT
- TRBJ1-1 - 14 TRBV29-1 CSVGLGGGFAEAFF TGCAGCGTTGGGCTGGGGGGAGGGTTCGCTGAAGCTTTCTTT
once TRBJ1-5 - 13 TRBV28 CASSPSGNQPQHF TGTGCCAGCAGCCCCTCAGGAAATCAGCCCCAGCATTTT
- TRBJ1-5 - 16 TRBV6-2/TRBV6-3 CASSYSGGGGNQPQHF TGTGCCAGCAGTTACTCCGGCGGCGGGGGCAATCAGCCCCAGCATTTT
- TRBJ2-7 TRBD2 18 TRBV4-1 CASSRSAGVGLEHYEQYF TGCGCCAGCAGCCGATCAGCGGGAGTGGGGCTGGAACACTACGAGCAGTACTTC
- TRBJ2-5 - 13 TRBV9 CASSVSLEETQYF TGTGCCAGCAGCGTATCTCTCGAAGAGACCCAGTACTTC
- TRBJ1-5 - 13 TRBV6-5 CASSSRGDQPQHF TGTGCCAGCAGCTCCCGGGGGGATCAGCCCCAGCATTTT
- TRBJ2-7 TRBD2 15 TRBV2 CASSDFSGRAYEQYF TGTGCCAGCAGTGATTTTAGCGGGAGGGCCTACGAGCAGTACTTC
- TRBJ2-5 TRBD2 13 TRBV6-5 CASSPRGDETQYF TGTGCCAGCAGTCCGCGGGGGGACGAGACCCAGTACTTC